This TCR beta chain derives from a study of blood T cell repertoires in COVID-19. About the study: COVID-19 samples, acute and convalescent, were from the United States, Italy and Spain. T cells, B-cell-depleted T cells, or PBMCs supplied cDNA or gDNA.

Authors' analysis steps: Using reference gene primer amplification, nucleated cell counts were estimated. The assay was immunoSEQ multiplex PCR, and TCRdb's table has in-frame clones only and misses some. V and J calls and clone size come straight from that table; D and trimming were deduced from the DNA. The top ten hold around 8.8% of the sample, which has about 270,000 clones, about nine tenths seen once. The V end lost 4 bases, the J end lost 8 bases, and 15 bases lay between the germline ends. CDR3 length equals 13 residues. Germline V CDR1 and CDR2: SGHNT, YYREEE (reference sequence). This chain connects TRBV5-4 to TRBJ1-2; TRBD1 might be the D (6 bases). The source of this sequence is a middle-aged man with active or convalescent COVID-19. Specimen: peripheral blood. In nucleotides, the CDR3 is TGTGCCAGCAGCCCCAGGGGAGTTGGAGGCTACACCTTC. It codes for CASSPRGVGGYTF.